This T cell receptor (beta chain) was obtained from a study of shared clonotypes between healthy human individuals (dated by TCRdb to 2020 to 2021). For the wider study: A couple of women and three men aged 18 to 49 years were included in the cohort. Leukapheresis yielded between about 0.9 and 10 billion PBMCs per donor. For each donor, three plates each were used for CD4 naive and CD4 memory, two plates were used for CD8 naive, and one plate was used for CD8 memory. Blood TCR repertoires of about five healthy adults were deeply sequenced to estimate repertoire size and the extent of clonotype sharing between individuals. Different laboratories and diverse techniques were used to prepare libraries and sequence TCR repertoires, to increase sequencing depth and limit assay-specific biases. Paper-wide results and their limitations: The small number of donors limited the genetic and exposure-history diversity represented. Naive subsets generally had larger estimated clonotype richness than memory subsets did. Sharing across several donors was observed for roughly 5% of naive CD4, under 4% of naive CD8, 2% to 2.5% of memory CD4, and roughly 0.4% of memory CD8 clonotypes. Even with the large sequencing depth, rarefaction of the sorted-subset datasets indicated that sequencing was incomplete. Compared with non-shared clonotypes, clonotypes shared by all four sorted-subset donors had higher generation probabilities. Pairwise subsampling indicated that sequencing depth was expected to affect the degree of clonotype sharing among donors. Sampling was restricted to blood, and TCR repertoires in tissue are likely to differ from TCR repertoires in blood.

Healthy HIV-negative adults with no recently reported acute infections or vaccinations were included as donors. Every donor was a Caucasian adult living in Nashville, Tennessee, USA. CD4+ T cells were enriched by magnetic negative selection; naive cells were then positively selected on CD45RA, and the negative fraction formed the memory subset. Blood was collected by leukapheresis, and PBMCs were isolated by Ficoll-Histopaque density gradient centrifugation and then cryopreserved in liquid nitrogen vapor phase. Analytical flow cytometry was used to check the purity and quantity of each magnetically sorted T cell population. Genomic DNA was isolated from each sorted fraction and quantified by UV absorbance on a Nanodrop 2000c. The V end loses 4 bases and the J end loses 8 bases, and a stretch of 11 bases separates them. The CDR3 covers 12 residues, taking in both the cysteine and the phenylalanine. Solely the CDR3 DNA is kept, with 36 bases framed from the first base. The germline V gene yields MNHEY for CDR1 and SVGAGI for CDR2.

TCR CDR3 regions were amplified from genomic DNA by multiplex PCR using the deep immunoSEQ assay. Genomic DNA extracted from each cell subset was distributed evenly over all wells of several immunoSEQ 96-well plates, and each plate served as one replicate. For sorted subsets, each replicate PCR was loaded with approximately 0.2 ug genomic DNA, equivalent to about 30,000 T cell genomes. Purified libraries were quantified with a Qubit 3.0 fluorometer, sized on a Bioanalyzer 2100, and re-quantified with the KAPA Library Quantification kit. A separate single-read 150-cycle Illumina NextSeq 550 flow cell was used to sequence each immunoSEQ 96-well plate. Regarding the original processing steps: Because the immunoSEQ output included only junctional sequences and no quality scores, the filtering could not be the same as the filtering used for full-length reads. To assign V/J genes and CDR3, sequences were annotated using PyIR, a Python wrapper for IgBLAST v1.9, with IMGT germline references. Reads were filtered out if the reads had weak V/J assignments (E-value above 1e-6), no CDR3, stop codons, out-of-frame junctions, or ambiguous translated residues. A V3J clonotype was defined by an identical inferred V gene, J gene, and CDR3 amino acid sequence. To compute the percentage overlap between repertoires, the number of shared unique clonotypes was divided by the size of the smaller repertoire. Three approaches were used to assess repertoire richness: RTK rarefaction, the Chao1 estimator, and Recon v2.1 estimates of unobserved clonotypes. Generation probabilities were computed with OLGA for all TCRbeta clonotypes obtained by the gDNA method from a handful of donors. TCRdb limited this immuneACCESS table to in-frame rearrangements with V and J called. A share of clones is missing; checked studies link under half to unresolved V genes, and the rest is unexplained. V, J and clone size are those of that table, while D and trimming were read from the DNA. The sample contains 550,000 to 850,000 clones, over 55% of them found a single time. Together, the top ten hold over 1.5% of the sample.

Only a few counts were recorded for this clone. Its antigen is not yet known. Base qualities are not recorded, but no much larger clone differs from it by a single base. This receptor was taken from a woman in her 30s in good health. The chain employs TRBV6-5 and TRBJ1-1, with the D gene too uncertain to name. The sequencing input was memory CD4+ T cells sorted from blood. The cell subset or site label, as the study defines it: CD45RA-negative fraction. The encoded CDR3 is CASSSTVQEAFF. The sequence in DNA is TGTGCCAGCAGTTCTACAGTCCAAGAAGCTTTCTTT.